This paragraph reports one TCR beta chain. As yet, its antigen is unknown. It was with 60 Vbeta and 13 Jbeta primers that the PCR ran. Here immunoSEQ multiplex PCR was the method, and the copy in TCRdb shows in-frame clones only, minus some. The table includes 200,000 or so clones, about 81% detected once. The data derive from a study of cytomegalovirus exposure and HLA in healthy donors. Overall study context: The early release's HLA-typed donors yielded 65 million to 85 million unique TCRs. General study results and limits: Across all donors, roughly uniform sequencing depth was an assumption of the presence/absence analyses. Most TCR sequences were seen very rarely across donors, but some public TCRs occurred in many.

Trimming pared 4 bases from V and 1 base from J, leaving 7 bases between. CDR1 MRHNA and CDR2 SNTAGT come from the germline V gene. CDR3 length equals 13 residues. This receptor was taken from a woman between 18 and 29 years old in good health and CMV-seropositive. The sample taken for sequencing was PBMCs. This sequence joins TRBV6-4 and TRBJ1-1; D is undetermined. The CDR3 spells CASSALGNTEAFF. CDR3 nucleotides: TGTGCCAGCAGTGCCCTCGGGAACACTGAAGCTTTCTTT.